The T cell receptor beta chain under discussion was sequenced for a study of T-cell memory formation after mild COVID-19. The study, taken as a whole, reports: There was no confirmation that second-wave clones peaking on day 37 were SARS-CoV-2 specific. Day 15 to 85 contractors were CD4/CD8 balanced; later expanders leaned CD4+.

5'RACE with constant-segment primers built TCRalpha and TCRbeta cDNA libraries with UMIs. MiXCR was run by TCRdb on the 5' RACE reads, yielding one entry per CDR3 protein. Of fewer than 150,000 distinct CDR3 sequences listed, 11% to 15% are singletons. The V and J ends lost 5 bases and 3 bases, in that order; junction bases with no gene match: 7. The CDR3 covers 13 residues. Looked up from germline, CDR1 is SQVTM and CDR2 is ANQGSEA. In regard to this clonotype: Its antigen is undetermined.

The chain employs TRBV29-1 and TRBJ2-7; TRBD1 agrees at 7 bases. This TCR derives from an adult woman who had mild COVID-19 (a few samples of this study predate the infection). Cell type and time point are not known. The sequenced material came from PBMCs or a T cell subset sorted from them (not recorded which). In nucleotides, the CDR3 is TGCAGCGTTACTGGGACAGCCAACTACGAGCAGTACTTC. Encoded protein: CSVTGTANYEQYF.